The clone carrying this T cell receptor beta chain was observed a handful of times. Its antigen remains unknown. This entry is derived from a study of T-cell memory formation after mild COVID-19. Study findings and constraints: Whether day 37 second-wave clones are SARS-CoV-2-specific was not confirmed. In pre-infection memory, a portion of responding clones appeared, which suggested that cross-reactive memory joined.

TCRdb passed the 5' RACE reads through MiXCR, listing each CDR3 protein once. The sample has under 110,000 distinct CDR3 sequences; around 12% are singletons. V lost 6 bases to trimming and J lost 9 bases; unmatched junction nucleotides: 1. CDR3 length: 12 amino acids. Germline values: CDR1 MNHEY, CDR2 SVGAGI. This sequence was found in an adult woman who had mild COVID-19 (a few samples of this study predate the infection). Cell type and time point are not known. The chain carries TRBV6-5 and TRBJ1-6; 8 nucleotides agree with TRBD1. Sequencing used PBMCs or a T cell subset sorted from them (not recorded which). For the CDR3, the DNA is TGTGCCAGCAGGACAGGGGTTTCACCCCTCCACTTT. Encoded protein: CASRTGVSPLHF.